This T cell receptor beta chain was documented in a study of long-term antiretroviral therapy in people with HIV. Participants living with HIV all received treatment in the United States. This CDR3 is 14 amino acids long. With 3 bases removed from V and 4 bases from J, the gap between germline ends came to 13 bases. Germline assignment: CDR1 SGHDN and CDR2 FVKESK. Assay version v3.0 of immunoSEQ was used, and it was run at survey level. Using immunoSEQ multiplex PCR, the repertoire was profiled, and TCRdb retains in-frame clones only, with some absent. The sample lists around 21,000 clones, 80% to 85% occurring once.

The TCR comes from a woman between 45 and 60 years old with HIV. Sequenced here: unsorted PBMCs, sampled 1.9 years after starting antiretroviral therapy. This chain joins TRBV14 and TRBJ2-7, with D maybe TRBD2 (5 bases). The CDR3, as DNA: TGTGCCAGCAGCCATCAGGACTCGGCGTACGAGCAGTACTTC. Translation: CASSHQDSAYEQYF. Supplemented by reference TRBV14 and TRBJ2-7, the full variable domain reads EAGVTQFPSHSVIEKGQTVTLRCDPISGHDNLYWYRRVMGKEIKFLLHFVKESKQDESGMPNNRFLAERTGGTYSTLKVQPAELEDSGVYFCASSHQDSAYEQYFGPGTRLTVT.